In its sample, the clone carrying this TCR beta chain was seen many times. TCRdb reanalysed the 5' RACE reads using MiXCR and keeps one entry per CDR3 protein. The profile shows under 25,000 distinct CDR3 sequences, about 4% of them singletons. The sample comes from a study of early T cells in non-severe SARS-CoV-2 infection. The CDR3 has 15 residues. V was shortened by 3 bases and J by 2 bases, with 14 bases between the two germline ends. Germline V gene lookup returns CDR1 SGHAT and CDR2 FQNNGV. The specimen was whole blood. The V call is TRBV11-2, the J call TRBJ2-7; tentatively, D is TRBD1 (5 bases). The TCR comes from an adult who was a healthcare worker with PCR-confirmed SARS-CoV-2 infection or an uninfected control (not recorded which). The CDR3: CASSLGRIPPYEQYF. CDR3 sequence (DNA): TGTGCCAGCAGCTTGGGGCGCATCCCGCCCTACGAGCAGTACTTC. The full variable domain, its missing parts supplied by reference TRBV11-2 and TRBJ2-7, is EAGVAQSPRYKIIEKRQSVAFWCNPISGHATLYWYQQILGQGPKLLIQFQNNGVVDDSQLPKDRFSAERLKGVDSTLKIQPAKLEDSAVYLCASSLGRIPPYEQYFGPGTRLTVT.